These 28 T cell receptor beta chains originate from one sample sequenced in a study of Ad26.COV2.S vaccination and SARS-CoV-2 variants. Generated by immunoSEQ multiplex PCR, the TCRdb table keeps only in-frame clones and is missing some. The sample contains just over 350,000 clones, 90% to 95% of which appear only once. Sequencing used peripheral blood, obtained after recovery from COVID-19. These receptors came from a human donor who had recovered from COVID-19.

The chain recombines TRBV7-9 with TRBJ2-5; D may match TRBD1 or TRBD2 (5 bases each). This CDR3 has 13 amino acids. Germline CDR1 reads SEHNR; CDR2 reads FQNEAQ (reference sequence). Trimming removed 1 base at V and 7 bases at J, with 10 bases between. For the CDR3, the DNA is TGTGCCAGCAGCTTAGAAGGGGACGGGACCCAGTACTTC. It translates to CASSLEGDGTQYF.

The rearrangement links TRBV21-1 to TRBJ2-5; the table names TRBD2, a call not compared with the DNA. TRBV21-1 is given as a pseudogene. The CDR3 loop spans 14 amino acids. For the CDR3, the DNA is TGTGCCAGCAGCAACTTTAGCGGGCAAGAGACCCAGTACTTC. It codes for CASSNFSGQETQYF.

V gene TRBV9 combines with J gene TRBJ1-2, with D possibly being TRBD1 (5 bases). The germline CDR1 and CDR2 sequences are SGDLS and YYNGEE. The CDR3 contains 18 residues. V was pared by 3 bases and J by 5 bases, with 26 bases between. The CDR3 sequence is CASSDPLTGTEGLYGYTF. The DNA of the CDR3 is TGTGCCAGCAGCGACCCGCTTACAGGAACGGAGGGTCTTTATGGCTACACCTTC.

J is TRBJ2-5 and V is TRBV6-5, with D possibly matching TRBD2 (5 bases). V was shortened by 4 bases and J by 1 base, with 10 bases between the two germline ends. In germline, CDR1 is MNHEY, CDR2 SVGAGI. The CDR3 extends over 14 amino acids. The CDR3 sequence is CASSLGLGQETQYF. In DNA form, the CDR3 reads TGTGCCAGCAGTTTAGGACTCGGCCAAGAGACCCAGTACTTC.

This sequence joins TRBV19 and TRBJ1-2; D remains ambiguous. Germline lookup yields CDR1 LNHDA and CDR2 SQIVND (reference sequence). The CDR3 sequence is 14 residues long. The V end was cut by 5 bases, the J end by 3 bases, with 13 bases between. This CDR3 reads CASSARNEHYGYTF. CDR3 bases: TGTGCCAGTAGTGCCCGGAATGAACACTATGGCTACACCTTC.

The chain joins TRBV6-6 to TRBJ2-2; D gene unclear. V was pared by 1 base and J by 10 bases, with 10 bases between. Germline CDR1 MNHNY, CDR2 SVGAGI (reference sequence). The CDR3 covers 13 residues. The CDR3 is CASSYFESAELFF. The DNA of the CDR3 is TGTGCCAGCAGTTACTTTGAGTCCGCGGAGCTGTTTTTT.

With regard to this clone: In the same sample, other DNA sequences code for this CDR3. The V and J genes are TRBV6-2 or TRBV6-3 and TRBJ2-7, with a tentative D call TRBD2 (6 bases). This CDR3 is 12 amino acids long. V was clipped by 4 bases and J by 4 bases, with 8 bases between them. The germline V gene encodes CDR1 MNHEY and CDR2 SVGEGT. CDR3 residues: CASSLGGYEQYF. The CDR3 nucleotides are TGTGCCAGCAGTTTGGGGGGTTACGAGCAGTACTTC.

The J gene is TRBJ1-1, the V gene TRBV4-1; D gene unclear. Per germline, CDR1 MGHRA and CDR2 YSYEKL. Trimming left V 4 bases short and J 1 base short, with 7 bases between. This CDR3 has 13 residues. DNA of the CDR3: TGCGCCAGCAGCCTTGGACGGAACACTGAAGCTTTCTTT. Its protein is CASSLGRNTEAFF.

The chain is built from TRBV7-9 and TRBJ2-1; 10 bases fit TRBD2. The J segment lost 4 bases and the V segment lost 1 base, leaving 7 bases of the junction unmatched. Germline CDR1 is SEHNR and CDR2 is FQNEAQ (reference sequence). CDR3 size: 17 residues. CDR3 amino acids: CASSLGSLAGDYNEQFF. CDR3 coding DNA: TGTGCCAGCAGCTTAGGTAGCCTAGCGGGGGATTACAATGAGCAGTTCTTC. Complete variable domain (other parts from reference TRBV7-9 and TRBJ2-1): DTGVSQNPRHKITKRGQNVTFRCDPISEHNRLYWYRQTLGQGPEFLTYFQNEAQLEKSRLLSDRFSAERPKGSFSTLEIQRTEQGDSAMYLCASSLGSLAGDYNEQFFGPGTRLTVL.

The gene calls are TRBV6-5 and TRBJ1-1; the match to TRBD1 covers 7 bases. J lost 2 bases, V lost 6 bases, and 9 bases had no gene match. Germline CDR1 is MNHEY and CDR2 is SVGAGI. The CDR3 sequence is 15 residues long. CDR3 DNA: TGTGCCAGCAGAAGACAGGGTCCGACTAACACTGAAGCTTTCTTT. Its translation: CASRRQGPTNTEAFF.

The chain is built from TRBV5-5 and TRBJ1-6; D gene uncertain. CDR3 size: 14 residues. The ends were cut back, 2 bases at V and 5 bases at J, with 8 bases in the middle. Germline CDR1 and CDR2: SGHKS and YYEKEE (reference sequence). The CDR3 region is CASSFAGNNSPLHF. CDR3 in DNA: TGTGCCAGCAGCTTCGCGGGAAATAATTCACCCCTCCACTTT.

This CDR3 is CASSRIRTGPYTEAFF. As DNA, the CDR3 is TGTGCCAGCAGCCGGATTAGGACGGGACCTTACACTGAAGCTTTCTTT. The gene calls are TRBV11-2 and TRBJ1-1; D is perhaps TRBD1 (5 bases). This CDR3 comprises 16 residues. CDR1 and CDR2 (germline): SGHAT, FQNNGV. The germline V and J ends were trimmed by 5 bases and 3 bases, with 19 bases remaining between them.

As regards this clone: The same CDR3 also results from other DNA sequences found in this sample. The J gene is TRBJ1-2, the V gene TRBV5-1; D not resolved. The CDR3 is 15 residues long. Germline assignment: CDR1 SGHRS and CDR2 YFSETQ. The V end lost 0 bases, the J end lost 8 bases, and 17 bases lay between the germline ends. Here the CDR3 DNA reads TGCGCCAGCAGCTTGGAAGGGAACAGCCGGGGAGGCTACACCTTC. This translates into CASSLEGNSRGGYTF.

This sequence joins TRBV19 and TRBJ1-6; maybe TRBD1 (6 bases). This CDR3 is 14 amino acids long. Germline-derived CDR1 and CDR2 are LNHDA and SQIVND (reference sequence). V dropped 10 bases and J dropped 7 bases, with 17 bases sitting between them. In DNA, the CDR3 is TGTGCCATCAAAGGGGGGGGCAGGAATTCACCCCTCCACTTT. Its translation is CAIKGGGRNSPLHF.

The V call is TRBV5-1, the J call TRBJ2-2; TRBD1 aligns across 7 bases. The junction had 3 bases not matched to a gene; V was cut back by 5 bases and J by 2 bases. The CDR3 length is 14 residues. The germline V gene has CDR1 SGHRS and CDR2 YFSETQ. The CDR3 is CASRGDSNTGELFF. Written as DNA, the CDR3 is TGCGCCAGCAGGGGGGACAGTAACACCGGGGAGCTGTTTTTT.

The chain couples TRBV19 to TRBJ1-6, with unresolved D. The ends were cut back, 6 bases at V and 6 bases at J, with 18 bases in the middle. This CDR3 comprises 16 residues. Germline V CDR1 and CDR2: LNHDA, SQIVND (reference sequence). The CDR3 here is CASSPGEGRANSPLHF. CDR3 in DNA: TGTGCCAGTAGCCCGGGAGAGGGTAGGGCTAATTCACCCCTCCACTTT. The complete variable domain, with remaining parts taken from reference TRBV19 and TRBJ1-6, reads DGGITQSPKYLFRKEGQNVTLSCEQNLNHDAMYWYRQDPGQGLRLIYYSQIVNDFQKGDIAEGYSVSREKKESFPLTVTSAQKNPTAFYLCASSPGEGRANSPLHFGNGTRLTVT.

The chain combines TRBV27 with TRBJ1-2, with unresolved D. Germline V gene lookup returns CDR1 MNHEY and CDR2 SMNVEV (reference sequence). The V and J ends lost 5 bases and 7 bases respectively, with 14 bases between them. The CDR3 has 13 residues. The CDR3 DNA sequence: TGTGCCAGCAGTGTCACCCCCGGAGGTGGCTACACCTTC. Its protein is CASSVTPGGGYTF.

This chain links TRBV4-3 with TRBJ2-1, with 10 bases fitting TRBD2. The CDR3 has 15 residues. From germline, CDR1 is LGHNA and CDR2 YSLEER. V shed 0 bases and J 6 bases; nucleotides not matched to a gene: 2. The CDR3 here is CASSQESGGANEQFF. The CDR3 region has the DNA TGCGCCAGCAGCCAAGAGAGCGGGGGGGCCAATGAGCAGTTCTTC.

As DNA, the CDR3 is TGTGCCAGCAGCGTATCCCTAACCGGGGGGACAGATACGCAGTATTTT. It is translated as CASSVSLTGGTDTQYF. The rearrangement joins TRBV9 to TRBJ2-3; 7 bases map to TRBD2. The V gene end was trimmed by 1 base and the J gene end by 3 bases; junction bases not matched to a gene: 8. CDR1 and CDR2 (germline): SGDLS, YYNGEE. The CDR3 extends over 16 amino acids.

This chain's CDR3 is CASMPDHQGTNYGYTF. CDR3 nucleotide sequence: TGTGCCAGCATGCCCGACCATCAGGGGACTAACTATGGCTACACCTTC. The rearrangement joins TRBV2 to TRBJ1-2, with a weak D call TRBD1 (6 bases). CDR1 and CDR2 (germline): SNHLY, FYNNEI. V lost 7 bases and J lost 0, with 18 bases in between. CDR3 length equals 16 residues.

The CDR3 nucleotides read TGTGCCAGTAGTTGGACAGGGGTTGTTACGCAGTATTTT. Protein product: CASSWTGVVTQYF. This rearrangement joins TRBV19 to TRBJ2-3, with 9 bases aligning to TRBD1. J was trimmed by 8 bases and V by 5 bases; bases with no gene match: 5. Germline V gives CDR1 LNHDA, CDR2 SQIVND (reference sequence). The CDR3 contains 13 residues. Looking up the rest from reference TRBV19 and TRBJ2-3 gives the full variable domain: DGGITQSPKYLFRKEGQNVTLSCEQNLNHDAMYWYRQDPGQGLRLIYYSQIVNDFQKGDIAEGYSVSREKKESFPLTVTSAQKNPTAFYLCASSWTGVVTQYFGPGTRLTVL.

The gene calls are TRBV4-2 and TRBJ1-4; maybe TRBD1 (6 bases). Trimming shortened V by 4 bases and J by 8 bases, and 17 bases separated the two germline ends. This CDR3 has 15 residues. The germline CDR1 and CDR2 sequences are LGHNA and YNFKEQ. The CDR3 is CASSPPGTREEKLFF. In DNA form, the CDR3 reads TGTGCCAGCAGCCCCCCCGGGACAAGGGAGGAAAAACTGTTTTTT.

The chain recombines TRBV2 with TRBJ2-2; TRBD1 or TRBD2 may be the D gene (5 bases each). Germline loops: CDR1 SNHLY, CDR2 FYNNEI. This CDR3 contains 15 residues. Deletions cut 7 bases from V and 1 base from J, with 13 bases between. CDR3 residues: CASTSRDLNTGELFF. The CDR3, as DNA: TGTGCCAGCACCTCACGGGACCTGAACACCGGGGAGCTGTTTTTT.

This clone appeared a single time. The chain joins TRBV10-3 to TRBJ2-3; no reliable D call. V was trimmed by 5 bases and J by 0 bases, leaving 3 bases between them. CDR1 and CDR2 (germline): ENHRY, SYGVKD. The CDR3 sequence is 12 residues long. The CDR3 protein is CAISLSTDTQYF. CDR3 DNA: TGTGCCATCAGTCTTAGCACAGATACGCAGTATTTT.

The V call is TRBV7-8, the J call TRBJ2-5, with a weak D call TRBD1 (6 bases). Germline lookup yields CDR1 SGHVS and CDR2 FQNEAQ. Trimming stripped 1 base from V and 5 bases from J, with 17 bases between. CDR3 length: 16 residues. The CDR3: CASSLEPGRGWETQYF. The CDR3 region has the DNA TGTGCCAGCAGCTTAGAGCCAGGCAGGGGATGGGAGACCCAGTACTTC.

CDR3 in amino acids: CASSPQAGTDTQYF. The CDR3 nucleotides are TGTGCCAGCTCACCACAGGCGGGTACAGATACGCAGTATTTT. This sequence joins TRBV18 and TRBJ2-3, with D possibly matching TRBD2 (5 bases). V was pared by 1 base and J by 3 bases, with 8 bases between. CDR3 length equals 14 residues. The germline gives CDR1 KGHSH, CDR2 LQKENI.

The CDR3 here is CASSSLDGNTEAFF. CDR3 DNA sequence: TGTGCCAGCAGCTCCCTGGACGGGAACACTGAAGCTTTCTTT. The V and J genes are TRBV7-8 and TRBJ1-1; D gene ambiguous. Trimming pared 4 bases from V and 1 base from J, leaving 10 bases between. Germline CDR1 and CDR2: SGHVS and FQNEAQ. CDR3 length: 14 residues.

This clone was observed once. The J gene is TRBJ1-1, the V gene TRBV12-5; the D gene is possibly TRBD1 (6 bases). Trimming removed 3 bases from V and 4 bases from J, with 12 bases in between. This CDR3 has 14 amino acids. Germline assignment: CDR1 LGHNT and CDR2 FRNRAP. CDR3 bases: TGTGCTAGTGGTTTTGTGGCAGGGGTCACTGAAGCTTTCTTT. Translating it yields CASGFVAGVTEAFF.